The 18 T cell receptor beta chains below were found in one sample sequenced in a study of low-dose radiotherapy and immunotherapy resistance in tumors. Noted time point: after trial treatment. Regarding treatment: LDRT plus nivolumab, ipilimumab, low-dose cyclophosphamide and aspirin (RACIN trial). Priming of first-strand cDNA relied on TRAV- and TRBV-specific primers (covering alpha and beta chains). A roughly 20-cycle PCR with a constant-region primer and V-primer adapter amplified TCRs. TCRdb re-called the reads with MiXCR, one entry per CDR3 protein. Counted here are around 100,000 distinct CDR3 sequences, less than 25% occurring once; the ten biggest clones make up over 4%. The source material was PBMCs, sampled after low-dose radiotherapy plus immunotherapy. All receptors derive from a male donor with prostate cancer.

This clonotype was found many times. This chain links TRBV7-2 with TRBJ2-7; TRBD2 matches at 10 bases. V shed 4 bases, J shed 7 bases, and the junction held 7 bases outside the gene matches. Germline V gene sequence: CDR1 SGHTA, CDR2 FQGNSA. This CDR3 is 14 amino acids long. This CDR3 is CASSSRSSGGEQYF. Written as DNA, the CDR3 is TGTGCCAGCAGCTCCCGATCTAGCGGGGGAGAGCAGTACTTC.

This clonotype was seen repeatedly, ten times or more. The chain uses TRBV29-1 and TRBJ2-1; D possibly uses TRBD1 or TRBD2 (5 bases each). The CDR3 is made up of 15 amino acids. The germline V gene has CDR1 SQVTM and CDR2 ANQGSEA. Trimming took off 1 base at V and 2 bases at J, with 12 bases between the two ends. The CDR3 sequence: CSVEGGRIPYNEQFF. CDR3 coding DNA: TGCAGCGTTGAAGGGGGACGAATACCCTACAATGAGCAGTTCTTC.

This clonotype was seen many times. The chain links TRBV5-1 to TRBJ2-1, with 10 bases identical to TRBD1. The CDR3 is 16 amino acids. Germline values: CDR1 SGHRS, CDR2 YFSETQ. The ends lost 3 bases at V and 10 bases at J; junction bases unmatched: 13. CDR3 sequence (DNA): TGCGCCAGCAGCTCTCAAGGCGACAGGGGGCATCGGGAGCAGTTCTTC. This translates into CASSSQGDRGHREQFF. The whole variable domain, remainder taken from reference TRBV5-1 and TRBJ2-1, is KAGVTQTPRYLIKTRGQQVTLSCSPISGHRSVSWYQQTPGQGLQFLFEYFSETQRNKGNFPGRFSGRQFSNSRSEMNVSTLELGDSALYLCASSSQGDRGHREQFFGPGTRLTVL.

This clonotype was picked up many times. This chain connects TRBV29-1 to TRBJ1-6; possibly TRBD1 for D (5 bases). Trimming removed 5 bases at V and 7 bases at J, with 15 bases between. CDR1 is SQVTM, CDR2 ANQGSEA, per germline. The CDR3 totals 14 residues. This chain's CDR3 is CSVKLGTVNSPLHF. DNA for the CDR3: TGCAGCGTTAAACTTGGGACTGTGAATTCACCCCTCCACTTT.

Ten or more counts support this clonotype. The chain recombines TRBV4-1 with TRBJ2-6; either TRBD1 or TRBD2 may fit D (5 bases each). The CDR3 is 17 residues long. CDR1 MGHRA and CDR2 YSYEKL come from the germline V gene. Trimming shortened V by 4 bases and J by 0 bases, and 13 bases separated the two germline ends. The CDR3: CASSLGDPDSGANVLTF. In DNA, the CDR3 is TGCGCCAGCAGCCTAGGGGACCCAGACTCTGGGGCCAACGTCCTGACTTTC.

This clonotype was seen at least ten times. The chain recombines TRBV2 with TRBJ2-3; no firm D call. This CDR3 has 13 amino acids. The germline gives CDR1 SNHLY, CDR2 FYNNEI. Trimming left V 6 bases short and J 3 bases short, with 10 bases between. CDR3 sequence (DNA): TGTGCCAGCAGGTCCTGGACGACAGATACGCAGTATTTT. The encoded protein is CASRSWTTDTQYF.

This clonotype was seen at least ten times. The J gene is TRBJ1-2, the V gene TRBV6-6; maybe TRBD1 (5 bases). The CDR3 runs to 16 residues. The V end was cut by 8 bases, the J end by 6 bases, with 25 bases between. CDR1 MNHNY and CDR2 SVGAGI come from the germline V gene (reference sequence). The CDR3 protein is CASQPGGNNLVDGYTF. The CDR3 DNA reads TGTGCCAGCCAACCTGGGGGGAATAACTTGGTAGATGGCTACACCTTC.

This clonotype was counted many times. The rearrangement links TRBV19 to TRBJ2-7; maybe TRBD2 (5 bases). The CDR3 length is 16 residues. The germline V gene has CDR1 LNHDA and CDR2 SQIVND (reference sequence). The V end lost 1 base, the J end lost 0 bases, and 13 bases lay between the germline ends. DNA of the CDR3: TGTGCCAGTAGTATAGCATTTTGGAGGCCCTCCTACGAGCAGTACTTC. Translating it yields CASSIAFWRPSYEQYF.

Many counts were recorded for this clonotype. The rearrangement joins TRBV20-1 to TRBJ2-4; D may be TRBD1 or TRBD2 (6 bases each). The V end was cut by 3 bases, the J end by 4 bases, with 13 bases between. This CDR3 comprises 14 residues. Germline CDR1 reads DFQATT; CDR2 reads SNEGSKA (reference sequence). Here the CDR3 DNA reads TGCAGTGCTAGTTCGGGGGCCATAAAAAACATTCAGTACTTC. It is translated as CSASSGAIKNIQYF.

This clonotype was observed many times. The chain recombines TRBV6-2 or TRBV6-3 with TRBJ2-1; TRBD2 is a possible D gene (6 bases). In germline, CDR1 is MNHEY, CDR2 SVGEGT. The V gene lost 8 bases and the J gene lost 6 bases, with 11 bases spanning the gap. CDR3 length: 12 amino acids. The CDR3 region is CASAAEGNEQFF. Here the CDR3 DNA reads TGTGCCAGCGCAGCGGAGGGCAATGAGCAGTTCTTC.

This clonotype was seen just once. A much larger clone lies a single base off, so this may be a read error. V is TRBV6-2 or TRBV6-3 and J is TRBJ1-2; TRBD1 aligns across 8 bases. Germline V gives CDR1 MNHEY, CDR2 SVGEGT. The CDR3 has 14 amino acids. V lost 7 bases, J lost 3 bases, and 7 bases stayed unmatched. This CDR3 reads CASKKTDRDYGYTF. The CDR3 DNA follows: TGTGCCAGCAAAAAGACGGACAGGGACTATGGCTACACCTTC.

This clonotype was counted at least ten times. V gene TRBV11-2 combines with J gene TRBJ2-3; possibly TRBD2 for D (5 bases). Trimming cost V 1 base and J 2 bases, with 10 bases left between them. CDR3 length equals 15 residues. Germline CDR1 and CDR2: SGHAT and FQNNGV. In nucleotides, the CDR3 is TGTGCCAGCAGCTTAGCCGGGCGGGTCACAGATACGCAGTATTTT. Protein sequence: CASSLAGRVTDTQYF.

This clonotype has only a few counts. The chain is built from TRBV6-5 and TRBJ2-1, with D possibly being TRBD2 (6 bases). V lost 5 bases and J lost 7, with 18 bases in between. There are 15 residues in the CDR3. Germline CDR1 is MNHEY and CDR2 is SVGAGI. The CDR3 is CASSRQGLPQNEQFF. The CDR3 nucleotides are TGTGCCAGCAGTCGCCAGGGACTTCCGCAGAATGAGCAGTTCTTC.

With respect to this clonotype: A far bigger clonotype differs at one base, so this is likely a read error. The gene calls are TRBV13 and TRBJ2-1; D is possibly TRBD2 (6 bases). Germline loops: CDR1 PRHDT, CDR2 FYEKMQ (reference sequence). Trimming removed 9 bases at V and 5 bases at J, with 20 bases between. CDR3 length equals 15 residues. In DNA, the CDR3 is TGTGCCAGGGGGGACCCCGGGGGATTTGACAATGAGCAGTTCTTC. This sequence encodes CARGDPGGFDNEQFF.

This clonotype was recorded at least ten times. The CDR3 DNA is TGTGCCAGCAGCCCCCACCCGGGACTCGGAGGCACAGATACGCAGTATTTT. It yields the protein CASSPHPGLGGTDTQYF. This rearrangement joins TRBV3-1 to TRBJ2-3, with a tentative D call TRBD2 (6 bases). Per germline, CDR1 LGHDT and CDR2 YNNKEL (reference sequence). The CDR3 is 17 residues long. Trimming shortened V by 4 bases and J by 1 base, and 18 bases separated the two germline ends.

At least ten counts were recorded for this clonotype. This chain joins TRBV5-1 and TRBJ2-5; 9 bases line up with TRBD2. The CDR3 consists of 16 residues. CDR1 is SGHRS and CDR2 is YFSETQ in the germline V gene. The V segment lost 4 bases and the J segment 1 base; nucleotides outside the gene matches: 8. CDR3 residues: CASSRGHSGGQETQYF. CDR3 nucleotides: TGCGCCAGCAGCAGAGGACATAGCGGGGGCCAAGAGACCCAGTACTTC.

This clonotype was recorded many times. The chain combines TRBV29-1 with TRBJ1-3; 10 nucleotides agree with TRBD1. The CDR3 covers 15 residues. Losses at the gene ends were 7 bases for V and 2 bases for J; bases not matched to a gene: 8. Germline assignment: CDR1 SQVTM and CDR2 ANQGSEA. CDR3 sequence (DNA): TGCAGCGCGGTTCCGACAGGGGGCGCTGGAAACACCATATATTTT. This gives the protein CSAVPTGGAGNTIYF.

This clonotype was recorded at least ten times. The chain carries TRBV4-2 and TRBJ1-1; no clear D gene. Germline-derived CDR1 and CDR2 are LGHNA and YNFKEQ. This CDR3 has 16 amino acids. V gave up 0 bases and J gave up 2 bases, with 13 bases separating them. The CDR3 region has the DNA TGTGCCAGCAGCCAAGATCGGGGAGGCGGTAACACTGAAGCTTTCTTT. It is translated as CASSQDRGGGNTEAFF.